These 11 T cell receptor beta chains were all obtained from the same sample, sequenced in a study of blood T cell repertoires in COVID-19. The assay was immunoSEQ multiplex PCR, and TCRdb's table has in-frame clones only and misses some. The sample holds approximately 140,000 clones; around 82% are singletons and the top ten take 3.5% to 5%. Sequences were obtained from PBMCs or T cells enriched from blood (not recorded which). These receptor sequences come from a man aged 50 or older in a cohort exposed to, infected with or recovered from COVID-19 (not recorded which).

The V call is TRBV12-5, the J call TRBJ2-2, with 13 nucleotides matching TRBD2. Germline trimming cut 2 bases from V and 2 bases from J; bases unmatched to any gene: 5. The CDR3 totals 18 residues. Per germline, CDR1 LGHNT and CDR2 FRNRAP. The CDR3 nucleotides are TGTGCTAGTGGTTTGAGGACTAGCGGGGGACTTAACACCGGGGAGCTGTTTTTT. Encoded protein: CASGLRTSGGLNTGELFF.

The V gene is TRBV4-1, the J gene TRBJ2-7; 10 bases agree with TRBD2. The ends lost 1 base at V and 4 bases at J; junction bases unmatched: 1. The length of the CDR3 is 14 residues. The V gene's germline CDR1 is MGHRA and CDR2 YSYEKL. This chain's CDR3 is CASSQGLAGYEQYF. CDR3 sequence (DNA): TGCGCCAGCAGCCAAGGACTAGCGGGTTACGAGCAGTACTTC.

The chain is built from TRBV30 and TRBJ1-3; a possible D gene is TRBD1 (5 bases). V was pared by 1 base and J by 2 bases, with 15 bases between. The CDR3 has 16 residues. Germline V lookup: CDR1 GTSNPN, CDR2 SVGIG (reference sequence). In DNA form, the CDR3 reads TGTGCCTGGAGTGGGGGGGATTCGATGGCTGGAAACACCATATATTTT. Translating it yields CAWSGGDSMAGNTIYF. Combining the CDR3 with reference TRBV30 and TRBJ1-3 gives the whole variable domain SQTIHQWPATLVQPVGSPLSLECTVEGTSNPNLYWYRQAAGRGLQLLFYSVGIGQISSEVPQNLSASRPQDRQFILSSKKLLLSDSGFYLCAWSGGDSMAGNTIYFGEGSWLTVV.

This clone is a singleton in its sample. The V gene is TRBV6-4, the J gene TRBJ1-1; D is possibly TRBD1 (5 bases). The V end was cut by 3 bases, the J end by 4 bases, with 9 bases between. From germline, CDR1 is MRHNA and CDR2 SNTAGT. This CDR3 has 13 amino acids. The CDR3 sequence is CASSESRATEAFF. CDR3 DNA sequence: TGTGCCAGCAGTGAGTCCAGGGCCACTGAAGCTTTCTTT.

This chain links TRBV28 with TRBJ2-1, with D maybe TRBD2 (6 bases). From germline, CDR1 is MDHEN and CDR2 SYDVKM. The CDR3 has 16 residues. Trimming took off 2 bases at V and 0 bases at J, with 11 bases between the two ends. CDR3 in amino acids: CASSLGGISSYNEQFF. As DNA, the CDR3 is TGTGCCAGCAGTTTAGGGGGGATTTCCTCCTACAATGAGCAGTTCTTC.

The J gene is TRBJ1-5, the V gene TRBV6-1, with TRBD1 matching 8 bases. The V and J ends lost 3 bases and 6 bases, in that order; junction bases with no gene match: 10. The CDR3 has 16 residues. Germline V CDR1 and CDR2: MNHNS, SASEGT. CDR3 region: CASSEKPGGVLQPQHF. CDR3 sequence (DNA): TGTGCCAGCAGTGAGAAGCCAGGGGGCGTACTTCAGCCCCAGCATTTT.

The J gene is TRBJ2-7, the V gene TRBV5-1; D not resolved. Germline V gene data show CDR1 as SGHRS and CDR2 as YFSETQ. The CDR3 runs 16 residues. The V gene lost 0 bases and the J gene lost 3 bases, with 16 bases spanning the gap. DNA of the CDR3: TGCGCCAGCAGCTTGGGGCAGGAAAGGCCTCTCTACGAGCAGTACTTC. Encoded protein: CASSLGQERPLYEQYF.

This clone was seen a few times. The chain couples TRBV4-1 to TRBJ2-7, with 10 bases aligning to TRBD1. Per germline, CDR1 MGHRA and CDR2 YSYEKL. This CDR3 region has 15 residues. V lost 1 base, J lost 3 bases, and 3 bases stayed unmatched. The CDR3 nucleotides read TGCGCCAGCAGCCAAGGATGGGACAGGGGCTACGAGCAGTACTTC. Its translation: CASSQGWDRGYEQYF.

The chain carries TRBV5-6 and TRBJ1-2; TRBD1 matches at 9 bases. V was pared by 3 bases and J by 6 bases, with 3 bases of the junction left unmatched. The CDR3 has 13 amino acids. Per the germline V gene, CDR1 is SGHDT and CDR2 is YYEEEE. CDR3 sequence (DNA): TGTGCCAGCAGCTACACAGGGGGCGATGGCTACACCTTC. It specifies CASSYTGGDGYTF.

The chain is built from TRBV11-2 and TRBJ2-3; 9 bases line up with TRBD2. Per the germline V gene, CDR1 is SGHAT and CDR2 is FQNNGV. Unmatched junction bases numbered 23, after V lost 7 bases and J lost 6 bases. The CDR3 runs to 19 residues. The CDR3 loop reads CASILSLGPTSGPPDTQYF. For the CDR3, the DNA is TGTGCCAGCATCCTCAGCTTAGGTCCGACTAGCGGACCTCCGGATACGCAGTATTTT.

The chain combines TRBV7-2 with TRBJ2-7; D possibly corresponds to TRBD1 (6 bases). The CDR3 is 15 amino acids. Trimming took off 0 bases at V and 4 bases at J, with 13 bases between the two ends. Germline CDR1 reads SGHTA; CDR2 reads FQGNSA. The CDR3 spells CASSLAGAGVYEQYF. Written as DNA, the CDR3 is TGTGCCAGCAGCTTAGCGGGGGCGGGTGTATACGAGCAGTACTTC.